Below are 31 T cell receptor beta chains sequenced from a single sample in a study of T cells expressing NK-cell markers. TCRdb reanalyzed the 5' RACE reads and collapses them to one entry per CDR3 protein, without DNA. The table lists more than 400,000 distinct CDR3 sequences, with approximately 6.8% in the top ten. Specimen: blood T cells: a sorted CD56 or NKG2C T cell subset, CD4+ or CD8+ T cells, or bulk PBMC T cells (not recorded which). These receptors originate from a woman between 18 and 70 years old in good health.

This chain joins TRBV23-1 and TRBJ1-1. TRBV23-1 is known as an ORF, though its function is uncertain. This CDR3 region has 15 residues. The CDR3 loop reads CASSQPPTENTEAFF.

CDR3 region: CASRLDSSTYEQYF. The chain joins TRBV12-3 or TRBV12-4 to TRBJ2-7; TCRdb lists TRBD2, though no DNA is available to test this call. The CDR3 spans 14 residues.

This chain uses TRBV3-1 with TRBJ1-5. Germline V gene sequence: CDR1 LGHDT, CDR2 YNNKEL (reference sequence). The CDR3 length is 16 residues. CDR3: CASSQDPAQGNQPQHF.

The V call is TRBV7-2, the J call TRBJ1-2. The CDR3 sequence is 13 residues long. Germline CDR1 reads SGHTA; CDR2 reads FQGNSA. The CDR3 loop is CASSLGSWDGYTF.

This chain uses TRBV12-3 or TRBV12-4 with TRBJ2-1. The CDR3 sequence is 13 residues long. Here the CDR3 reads CASRPSSYNEQFF.

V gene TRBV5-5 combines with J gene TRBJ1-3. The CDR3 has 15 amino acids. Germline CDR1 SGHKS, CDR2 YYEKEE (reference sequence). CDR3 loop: CASSFTAASGNTIYF. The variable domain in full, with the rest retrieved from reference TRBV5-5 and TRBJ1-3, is DAGVTQSPTHLIKTRGQQVTLRCSPISGHKSVSWYQQVLGQGPQFIFQYYEKEERGRGNFPDRFSARQFPNYSSELNVNALLLGDSALYLCASSFTAASGNTIYFGEGSWLTVV.

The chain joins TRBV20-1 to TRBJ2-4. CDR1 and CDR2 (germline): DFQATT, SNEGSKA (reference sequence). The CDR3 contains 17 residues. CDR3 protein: CSARGRRSVMEKNIQYF.

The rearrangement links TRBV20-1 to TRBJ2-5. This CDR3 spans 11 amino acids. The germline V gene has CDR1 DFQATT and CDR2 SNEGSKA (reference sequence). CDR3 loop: CSASLSETQYF.

The CDR3 sequence: CASSQPGPTTYEQYF. The rearrangement uses TRBV4-2 and TRBJ2-7; without DNA, the TCRdb call of TRBD2 cannot be checked. This CDR3 region has 15 residues. The germline V gene has CDR1 LGHNA and CDR2 YNFKEQ.

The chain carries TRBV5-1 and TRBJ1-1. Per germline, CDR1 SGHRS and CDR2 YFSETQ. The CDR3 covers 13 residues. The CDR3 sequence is CASSPRQNTEAFF.

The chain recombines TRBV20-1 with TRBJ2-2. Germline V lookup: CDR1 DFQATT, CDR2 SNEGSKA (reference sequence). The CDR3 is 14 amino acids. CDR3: CSASGRSNTGELFF.

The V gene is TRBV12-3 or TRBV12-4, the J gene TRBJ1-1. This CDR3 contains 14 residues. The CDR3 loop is CASSSQTMNTEAFF.

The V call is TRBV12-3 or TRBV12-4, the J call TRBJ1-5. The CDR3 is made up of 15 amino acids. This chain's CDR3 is CASSSGTAENQPQHF.

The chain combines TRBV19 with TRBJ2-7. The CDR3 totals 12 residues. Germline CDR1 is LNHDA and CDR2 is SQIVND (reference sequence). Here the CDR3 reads CATRTDSYEQYF.

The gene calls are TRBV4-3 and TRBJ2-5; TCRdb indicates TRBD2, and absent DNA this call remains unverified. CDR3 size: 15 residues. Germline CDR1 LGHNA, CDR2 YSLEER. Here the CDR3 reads CASSQDRGRASSQYF.

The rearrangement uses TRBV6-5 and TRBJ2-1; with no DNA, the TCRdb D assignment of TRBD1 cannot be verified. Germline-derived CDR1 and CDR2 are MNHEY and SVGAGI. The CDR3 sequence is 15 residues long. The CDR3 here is CASSYAVIQGDEQFF.

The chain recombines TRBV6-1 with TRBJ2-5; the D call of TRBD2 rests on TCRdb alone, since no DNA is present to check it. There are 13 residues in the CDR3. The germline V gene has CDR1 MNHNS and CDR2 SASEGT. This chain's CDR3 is CASSRRAGETQYF.

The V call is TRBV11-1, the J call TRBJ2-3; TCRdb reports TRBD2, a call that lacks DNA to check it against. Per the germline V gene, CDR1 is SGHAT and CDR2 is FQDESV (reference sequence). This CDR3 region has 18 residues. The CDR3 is CASTRLAGVNPRTDTQYF.

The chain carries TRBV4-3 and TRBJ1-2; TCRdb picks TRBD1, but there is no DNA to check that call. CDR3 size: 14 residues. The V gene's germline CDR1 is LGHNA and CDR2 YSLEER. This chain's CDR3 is CASSQEWGDYGYTF.

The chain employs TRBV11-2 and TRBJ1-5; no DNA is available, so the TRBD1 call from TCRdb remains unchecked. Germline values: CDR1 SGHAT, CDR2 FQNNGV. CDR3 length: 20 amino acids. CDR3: CASSKGAAAGGGLSNQPQHF.

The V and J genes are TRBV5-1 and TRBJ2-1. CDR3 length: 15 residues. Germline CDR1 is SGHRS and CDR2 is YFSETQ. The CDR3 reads CASSLWQSLTNEQFF. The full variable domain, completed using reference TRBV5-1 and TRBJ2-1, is KAGVTQTPRYLIKTRGQQVTLSCSPISGHRSVSWYQQTPGQGLQFLFEYFSETQRNKGNFPGRFSGRQFSNSRSEMNVSTLELGDSALYLCASSLWQSLTNEQFFGPGTRLTVL.

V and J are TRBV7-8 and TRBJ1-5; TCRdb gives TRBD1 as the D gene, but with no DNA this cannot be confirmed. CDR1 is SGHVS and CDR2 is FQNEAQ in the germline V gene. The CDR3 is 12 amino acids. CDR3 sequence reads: CASSRGGKPQHF.

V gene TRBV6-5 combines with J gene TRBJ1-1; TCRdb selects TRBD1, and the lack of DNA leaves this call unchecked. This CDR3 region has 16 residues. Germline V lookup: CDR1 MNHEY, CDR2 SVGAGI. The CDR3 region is CASSSNPGQGNTEAFF.

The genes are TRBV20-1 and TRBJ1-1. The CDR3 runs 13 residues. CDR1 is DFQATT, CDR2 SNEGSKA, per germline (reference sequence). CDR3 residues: CSASLQANLRAFF.

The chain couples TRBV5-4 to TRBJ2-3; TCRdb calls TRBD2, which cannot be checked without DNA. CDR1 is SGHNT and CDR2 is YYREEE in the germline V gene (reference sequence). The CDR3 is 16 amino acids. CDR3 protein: CASSLSGGPDTDTQYF.

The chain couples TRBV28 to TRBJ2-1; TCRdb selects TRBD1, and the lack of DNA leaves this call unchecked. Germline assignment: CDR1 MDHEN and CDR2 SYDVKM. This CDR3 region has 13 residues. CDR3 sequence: CASTELGRDEQFF.

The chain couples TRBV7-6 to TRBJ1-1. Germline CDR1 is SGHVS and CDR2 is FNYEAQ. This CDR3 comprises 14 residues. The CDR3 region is CASSLEASNTEAFF.

Here the CDR3 reads CASSDGGREGAYNEQFF. This chain links TRBV9 with TRBJ2-1; TCRdb indicates TRBD2, and absent DNA this call remains unverified. CDR3 size: 17 residues. Germline V gene data show CDR1 as SGDLS and CDR2 as YYNGEE.

The CDR3 loop reads CASTGVRSGTGELFF. The chain uses TRBV11-2 and TRBJ2-2; the D call of TRBD1 rests on TCRdb alone, since no DNA is present to check it. The CDR3 covers 15 residues. The germline gives CDR1 SGHAT, CDR2 FQNNGV.

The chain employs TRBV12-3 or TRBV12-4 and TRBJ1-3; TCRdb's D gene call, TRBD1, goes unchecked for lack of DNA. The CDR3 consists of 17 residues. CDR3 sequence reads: CASSRGTGGTSGNTIYF.

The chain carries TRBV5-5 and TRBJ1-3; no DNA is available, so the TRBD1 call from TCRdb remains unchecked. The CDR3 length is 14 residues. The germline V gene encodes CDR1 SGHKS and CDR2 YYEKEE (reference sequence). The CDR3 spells CASSLIGQVNTIYF.